The 25 T cell receptor beta chains given below trace back to one sample, sequenced in a study of T cell changes during pregnancy in multiple sclerosis (dated by TCRdb to the late 2010s). Library construction relied on the immunoSEQ multiplex PCR assay. TCRdb limited this immuneACCESS table to in-frame rearrangements with V and J called. A share of clones is missing; checked studies link under half to unresolved V genes, and the rest is unexplained. The sample table shows tens of thousands of clones, and 80% to 95% are seen once. The top ten clonotypes cover more than 2% of the sample. The input for sequencing was peripheral blood, taken after pregnancy. Receptors were obtained from a female donor with multiple sclerosis, enrolled in a pregnancy study.

This clone was detected only once. V gene TRBV5-1 combines with J gene TRBJ2-6; D gene ambiguous. The CDR3 has 16 amino acids. The germline V and J ends were trimmed by 0 bases and 0 bases, with 7 bases remaining between them. The V gene's germline CDR1 is SGHRS and CDR2 YFSETQ. CDR3 protein: CASSLDTNSGANVLTF. The CDR3, as DNA: TGCGCCAGCAGCTTGGACACAAACTCTGGGGCCAACGTCCTGACTTTC.

CDR3 region: CASRLLAGNTGELFF. The CDR3 DNA reads TGTGCCAGCAGATTACTAGCGGGGAACACCGGGGAGCTGTTTTTT. V is TRBV2 and J is TRBJ2-2; 9 bases match TRBD2. CDR1 and CDR2 from the germline V gene are SNHLY and FYNNEI. J was trimmed by 1 base and V by 6 bases; bases with no gene match: 3. CDR3 size: 15 residues.

The chain joins TRBV18 to TRBJ1-6; 7 nucleotides match TRBD1. Unmatched junction bases numbered 8, after V lost 8 bases and J lost 10 bases. CDR3 length equals 13 residues. Germline CDR1 is KGHSH and CDR2 is LQKENI. The CDR3 DNA reads TGTGCCAGCAGAGGGGACAGATCATCACCCCTCCACTTT. Its protein is CASRGDRSSPLHF.

V is TRBV25-1 and J is TRBJ2-4, with D hard to call. The germline V gene has CDR1 MGHDK and CDR2 SYGVNS. V lost 4 bases and J lost 9, with 7 bases in between. CDR3 length: 11 amino acids. The CDR3 DNA is TGTGCCAGCAGTGTGCAGTCCATTCAGTACTTC. This sequence encodes CASSVQSIQYF. The full variable domain, its missing parts supplied by reference TRBV25-1 and TRBJ2-4, is EADIYQTPRYLVIGTGKKITLECSQTMGHDKMYWYQQDPGMELHLIHYSYGVNSTEKGDLSSESTVSRIRTEHFPLTLESARPSHTSQYLCASSVQSIQYFGAGTRLSVL.

V and J are TRBV7-2 and TRBJ1-6; D remains unclear. CDR1 SGHTA and CDR2 FQGNSA come from the germline V gene. V was shortened by 2 bases and J by 0 bases, with 11 bases between the two germline ends. CDR3 length: 17 residues. Written as DNA, the CDR3 is TGTGCCAGCAGCTTAAGGCCGCAGGCCTCCTATAATTCACCCCTCCACTTT. It specifies CASSLRPQASYNSPLHF.

The genes are TRBV29-1 and TRBJ1-1; D unresolved. Deletions cut 7 bases from V and 0 bases from J, with 18 bases between. Germline V gene sequence: CDR1 SQVTM, CDR2 ANQGSEA. CDR3 length equals 15 residues. The CDR3 loop is CSAPEYGRLNTEAFF. The CDR3, as DNA: TGCAGCGCACCCGAGTATGGCAGGCTGAACACTGAAGCTTTCTTT.

The chain carries TRBV30 and TRBJ2-7; 8 nucleotides match TRBD2. The length of the CDR3 is 13 residues. Germline CDR1 GTSNPN, CDR2 SVGIG (reference sequence). With V trimmed by 0 bases and J by 4 bases, 2 bases remained unmatched. The CDR3 DNA follows: TGTGCCTGGAGTGTAGGACTAGCTTACGAGCAGTACTTC. Protein product: CAWSVGLAYEQYF.

This clone was counted once. The chain employs TRBV5-1 and TRBJ2-3; tentatively, D is TRBD2 (5 bases). The CDR3 runs to 13 residues. Germline CDR1 SGHRS, CDR2 YFSETQ. Trimming took 4 bases from V and 4 from J, leaving 10 bases between them. In DNA, the CDR3 is TGCGCCAGCAGCCTACTAGGTGCAGATACGCAGTATTTT. Its translation is CASSLLGADTQYF.

The chain has TRBV19 and TRBJ1-2, with 10 bases that match TRBD1. Germline V gives CDR1 LNHDA, CDR2 SQIVND (reference sequence). The CDR3 runs 16 residues. V gave up 7 bases and J gave up 4 bases; unmatched junction bases: 12. Here the CDR3 reads CASIPGRGQGFYGYTF. The CDR3, as DNA: TGTGCCAGTATTCCAGGGAGGGGACAGGGGTTCTATGGCTACACCTTC.

The chain joins TRBV29-1 to TRBJ1-2, with 7 nucleotides matching TRBD1. The germline gives CDR1 SQVTM, CDR2 ANQGSEA. This CDR3 spans 15 amino acids. With 6 bases clipped from V and 4 bases from J, the junction kept 14 bases outside the gene matches. The CDR3, as DNA: TGCAGCGTAGTACCGGGACAGTCTATTCTCTATGGCTACACCTTC. It translates to CSVVPGQSILYGYTF. Full variable domain (rest looked up from reference TRBV29-1 and TRBJ1-2): SAVISQKPSRDICQRGTSLTIQCQVDSQVTMMFWYRQQPGQSLTLIATANQGSEATYESGFVIDKFPISRPNLTFSTLTVSNMSPEDSSIYLCSVVPGQSILYGYTFGSGTRLTVV.

This clone was recorded only once. This chain uses TRBV2 with TRBJ2-4, with D possibly being TRBD2 (5 bases). CDR1 and CDR2 (germline): SNHLY, FYNNEI. V lost 4 bases, J lost 0 bases, and 13 bases lay in between. CDR3 length: 16 residues. The CDR3 protein is CASSVSRGLAKNIQYF. CDR3 sequence (DNA): TGTGCCAGCAGTGTTAGTCGAGGGCTAGCCAAAAACATTCAGTACTTC.

This chain uses TRBV7-3 with TRBJ1-2; D perhaps matches TRBD1 (6 bases). V gave up 2 bases and J gave up 7 bases, with 11 bases separating them. The CDR3 is 13 residues long. Germline-derived CDR1 and CDR2 are SGHTA and FQGTGA. The CDR3 region is CASSLQGRVGYTF. The CDR3 bases are TGTGCCAGCAGCTTACAGGGGAGGGTTGGCTACACCTTC.

V usage is TRBV19 and J usage is TRBJ2-5; D not resolved. The CDR3 runs 13 residues. V lost 1 base and J 5 bases, leaving 8 bases between the germline ends. CDR1 is LNHDA, CDR2 SQIVND, per germline (reference sequence). In DNA form, the CDR3 reads TGTGCCAGTAGTATAGCCACCGGGGAGACCCAGTACTTC. It yields the protein CASSIATGETQYF.

This chain uses TRBV2 with TRBJ2-2; D remains unclear. The V gene lost 5 bases and the J gene lost 3 bases, with 13 bases spanning the gap. This CDR3 spans 15 amino acids. Germline V gives CDR1 SNHLY, CDR2 FYNNEI. The CDR3 nucleotides are TGTGCCAGCAGTCGAACTCAACTGGACACCGGGGAGCTGTTTTTT. Translated: CASSRTQLDTGELFF.

This clone was observed a single time. This chain links TRBV6-5 with TRBJ1-1; D perhaps matches TRBD1 (5 bases). The CDR3 contains 15 residues. Germline-derived CDR1 and CDR2 are MNHEY and SVGAGI. Trimming left V 0 bases short and J 5 bases short, with 13 bases between. The CDR3 sequence: CASSYSYPGRTEAFF. CDR3 bases: TGTGCCAGCAGTTACTCGTACCCAGGGCGGACTGAAGCTTTCTTT.

V gene TRBV4-2 combines with J gene TRBJ1-1; 8 nucleotides line up with TRBD1. The germline CDR1 and CDR2 sequences are LGHNA and YNFKEQ. With 3 bases clipped from V and 6 bases from J, the junction kept 6 bases outside the gene matches. The CDR3 is 14 amino acids. DNA for the CDR3: TGTGCCAGCAGCCAGGCCCCAGGGGGCTCTGAAGCTTTCTTT. Its protein is CASSQAPGGSEAFF.

The chain recombines TRBV18 with TRBJ1-3, with 7 bases lining up with TRBD1. Germline-derived CDR1 and CDR2 are KGHSH and LQKENI. This CDR3 region has 15 residues. Trimming cost V 4 bases and J 0 bases; bases outside gene matches: 3. The CDR3 reads CASSLRGTSGNTIYF. The CDR3 DNA reads as TGTGCCAGCTCACTCAGGGGGACCTCTGGAAACACCATATATTTT. Based on the CDR3 plus reference TRBV18 and TRBJ1-3, the full variable domain is NAGVMQNPRHLVRRRGQEARLRCSPMKGHSHVYWYRQLPEEGLKFMVYLQKENIIDESGMPKERFSAEFPKEGPSILRIQQVVRGDSAAYFCASSLRGTSGNTIYFGEGSWLTVV.

This clone was recorded only once. V gene TRBV10-2 combines with J gene TRBJ1-2; 8 bases match TRBD1. V shed 0 bases and J 4 bases; nucleotides not matched to a gene: 7. Looked up from germline, CDR1 is WSHSY and CDR2 is SAAADI. The CDR3 sequence is 16 residues long. The CDR3 sequence is CASSESQGAVGYGYTF. The CDR3 DNA reads as TGCGCCAGCAGTGAGTCTCAGGGGGCCGTTGGCTATGGCTACACCTTC.

This clone was picked up one time. The chain has TRBV5-1 and TRBJ1-1, with 9 nucleotides matching TRBD1. The CDR3 is made up of 14 amino acids. V shed 5 bases and J 4 bases; nucleotides not matched to a gene: 6. CDR1 is SGHRS and CDR2 is YFSETQ in the germline V gene. The CDR3 reads CASSPRQGVTEAFF. In nucleotides, the CDR3 is TGCGCCAGCAGTCCGAGACAGGGGGTCACTGAAGCTTTCTTT.

The CDR3 spells CASSIQGAANEQFF. The CDR3 coding sequence is TGTGCCAGTAGTATACAGGGGGCGGCCAATGAGCAGTTCTTC. The chain carries TRBV19 and TRBJ2-1, with 8 nucleotides matching TRBD1. V gave up 2 bases and J gave up 6 bases; unmatched junction bases: 3. The CDR3 totals 14 residues. The germline V gene has CDR1 LNHDA and CDR2 SQIVND (reference sequence).

V usage is TRBV10-3 and J usage is TRBJ2-7, with 16 bases identical to TRBD2. In germline, CDR1 is ENHRY, CDR2 SYGVKD. V shed 6 bases and J 5 bases; nucleotides not matched to a gene: 7. The CDR3 has 16 residues. For the CDR3, the DNA is TGTGCCATCAGCCCGGGACTAGCGGGAGGGCCCGACGAGCAGTACTTC. Its protein product is CAISPGLAGGPDEQYF.

The V and J genes are TRBV6-6 and TRBJ1-1; D not certain. V dropped 6 bases and J dropped 6 bases, with 14 bases sitting between them. The CDR3 has 13 residues. The germline CDR1 and CDR2 sequences are MNHNY and SVGAGI (reference sequence). The CDR3 spells CASSSGRKAEAFF. CDR3 nucleotide sequence: TGTGCCAGCAGCTCCGGGAGGAAGGCTGAAGCTTTCTTT.

The CDR3 nucleotides read TGCAGCGTTGAAGACCGGGACAGGGAATTGAATGAGCAGTTCTTC. Translated: CSVEDRDRELNEQFF. The J gene is TRBJ2-1, the V gene TRBV29-1; 9 positions match TRBD1. CDR3 length: 15 residues. Per the germline V gene, CDR1 is SQVTM and CDR2 is ANQGSEA. Losses at the gene ends were 0 bases for V and 7 bases for J; bases not matched to a gene: 7.

The chain links TRBV6-1 to TRBJ1-1; 8 nucleotides match TRBD1. Germline V gene sequence: CDR1 MNHNS, CDR2 SASEGT. After removal of 7 bases from V and 1 base from J, the junction contained 5 bases not matched to a gene. The CDR3 is 14 amino acids. The DNA of the CDR3 is TGTGCCAGCACCGACAGGGGTCGGAACACTGAAGCTTTCTTT. Protein sequence: CASTDRGRNTEAFF.

The chain combines TRBV27 with TRBJ2-7, with 7 bases fitting TRBD1. Trimming at V came to 2 bases and at J to 6 bases, leaving 7 bases not matched to a gene. CDR3 length: 14 residues. CDR1 and CDR2 (germline): MNHEY, SMNVEV (reference sequence). The CDR3 DNA reads as TGTGCCAGCAGTTTAGGCCCCACAGGGGCCGAGCAGTACTTC. Translation gives CASSLGPTGAEQYF.